This T cell receptor beta chain is drawn from a study of T cells in Graves' hyperthyroidism and ophthalmopathy. Study-wide findings and caveats: The model's output predicted ophthalmopathy at a median of roughly 6.9 months prior to onset. Most clonotypes that expanded in the thyroid above 0.001 also showed up in blood.

Regarding this clonotype: Its antigen remains unknown.

This sample holds PBMCs from 8.5 to 10 ml fresh peripheral blood. RNA transcripts gave rise to amplified TCR beta CDR3 regions. Researchers ran a first-round RT-PCR on the TCR CDR3 using the HTBI primer set. TCRdb reanalysed the multiplex PCR reads using MiXCR and keeps one entry per CDR3 protein. The sample includes hundreds of thousands of distinct CDR3 sequences, roughly 25% seen only once; the top ten take 11%. Germline loops: CDR1 DFQATT, CDR2 SNEGSKA (reference sequence). Trimming at V came to 1 base and at J to 0 bases, leaving 6 bases not matched to a gene. The CDR3 spans 16 residues. The chain has TRBV20-1 and TRBJ1-1, with TRBD1 identical over 9 bases. This TCR was sampled from a woman in her twenties or thirties with Graves' ophthalmopathy. The sequencing input was blood. Here the CDR3 reads CSARGGQGPMNTEAFF. CDR3 coding DNA: TGCAGTGCTAGAGGGGGACAGGGTCCCATGAACACTGAAGCTTTCTTT.